The 12 T cell receptor beta chains below come from one sample, sequenced in a study of response to subunit inactivated influenza vaccine. TCRdb passed the RT-PCR reads through MiXCR, listing each CDR3 protein once. The sample holds more than 600,000 distinct CDR3 sequences, about 18% seen once. The sample in question was PBMCs from blood, obtained less than 6 days after vaccination. The receptors were sampled from a man aged 45-65 years who received an inactivated influenza vaccine.

The chain employs TRBV4-3 and TRBJ2-2, with 13 positions matching TRBD2. With V trimmed by 0 bases and J by 13 bases, 14 bases remained unmatched. Per the germline V gene, CDR1 is LGHNA and CDR2 is YSLEER. The CDR3 spans 18 residues. The CDR3 sequence: CASSQEGRLAGGPSGLFF. The CDR3 DNA is TGCGCCAGCAGCCAAGAAGGGCGACTAGCGGGAGGACCAAGTGGGCTGTTTTTT.

This clonotype was detected a few times. This chain links TRBV27 with TRBJ2-3, with D uncertain. Germline CDR1 and CDR2: MNHEY and SMNVEV (reference sequence). The CDR3 consists of 14 residues. In nucleotides, the CDR3 is TGTCCCAACGGCCCCGGACGAGACACAGATACGCAGTATTTT. Its protein product is CPNGPGRDTDTQYF.

This clonotype was counted only a few times. The chain uses TRBV4-2 and TRBJ2-7; 9 bases are a match to TRBD2. The V gene's germline CDR1 is LGHNA and CDR2 YNFKEQ. The CDR3 sequence is 16 residues long. J gave up 3 bases and V 0 bases, and 6 bases lay outside the gene matches. This CDR3 is CASSQDLPSGIYEQYF. The CDR3 bases are TGTGCCAGCAGCCAAGATCTGCCTAGCGGGATCTACGAGCAGTACTTC.

The table lists this clonotype with many counts. The J gene is TRBJ2-1, the V gene TRBV29-1, with a tentative D call TRBD2 (5 bases). Trimming removed 5 bases from V and 4 bases from J, with 18 bases in between. Germline values: CDR1 SQVTM, CDR2 ANQGSEA. The CDR3 runs to 15 residues. CDR3 residues: CSVTGGSPSYNEQFF. The CDR3 DNA reads TGCAGCGTTACTGGCGGGTCACCTTCATACAATGAGCAGTTCTTC.

The genes are TRBV4-3 and TRBJ2-1, with D possibly being TRBD2 (6 bases). Trimming removed 0 bases from V and 3 bases from J, with 12 bases in between. CDR1 is LGHNA, CDR2 YSLEER, per germline. There are 16 residues in the CDR3. The CDR3 DNA reads as TGCGCCAGCAGCCAAGATTCGGCGGGGAGCTACAATGAGCAGTTCTTC. The encoded protein is CASSQDSAGSYNEQFF.

This clonotype was counted a few times. V gene TRBV9 combines with J gene TRBJ2-1, with 11 positions matching TRBD2. V lost 3 bases and J lost 8; bases outside the gene matches: 10. The germline CDR1 and CDR2 sequences are SGDLS and YYNGEE. This CDR3 has 16 residues. CDR3: CASSGLAGGPIDEQFF. CDR3 nucleotides: TGTGCCAGCAGCGGTTTAGCGGGAGGGCCCATCGATGAGCAGTTCTTC.

V gene TRBV3-1 combines with J gene TRBJ2-1, with D tentatively TRBD2 (5 bases). The CDR3 extends over 14 amino acids. With 3 bases removed from V and 13 bases from J, the gap between germline ends came to 19 bases. The germline gives CDR1 LGHDT, CDR2 YNNKEL (reference sequence). In nucleotides, the CDR3 is TGTGCCAGCAGCCAGGGTTCAGCAGCGGCAGCACAGTTCTTC. It encodes CASSQGSAAAAQFF.

V is TRBV5-4 and J is TRBJ2-3; no firm D call. The CDR3 is 18 amino acids. Germline loops: CDR1 SGHNT, CDR2 YYREEE (reference sequence). V was shortened by 4 bases and J by 0 bases, with 21 bases between the two germline ends. In DNA, the CDR3 is TGTGCCAGCAGCCTGACTGGGTGGGGAACCTCTAGCACAGATACGCAGTATTTT. This gives the protein CASSLTGWGTSSTDTQYF.

This clonotype was seen a single time. At one of its ends the junction is not consistent with the germline gene, which may arise from a read error. The CDR3 DNA reads TGTGCCAGCAGCCCCGTTGGAGACACCATATATTTT. Amino acid sequence: CASSPVGDTIYF. This sequence joins TRBV7-9 and TRBJ1-3; D not resolved. The CDR3 contains 12 residues. Germline CDR1 reads SEHNR; CDR2 reads FQNEAQ (reference sequence).

This clonotype appeared a few times. The gene calls are TRBV6-5 and TRBJ2-1, with a possible D match to TRBD2 (5 bases). The CDR3 sequence is 15 residues long. Trimming left V 2 bases short and J 4 bases short, with 12 bases between. CDR1 and CDR2 from the germline V gene are MNHEY and SVGAGI. DNA of the CDR3: TGTGCCAGCAGTTACGCCCTTCGGGGATACAATGAGCAGTTCTTC. This codes for CASSYALRGYNEQFF.

This clonotype has only a few counts. The V and J genes are TRBV10-3 and TRBJ2-5, with D hard to call. The V gene lost 2 bases and the J gene lost 5 bases, with 15 bases spanning the gap. In germline, CDR1 is ENHRY, CDR2 SYGVKD. The CDR3 consists of 15 residues. Here the CDR3 reads CAISETVNILETQYF. CDR3 coding DNA: TGTGCCATCAGTGAGACCGTAAACATTTTGGAGACCCAGTACTTC.

V is TRBV12-3 or TRBV12-4 and J is TRBJ1-5; the match to TRBD1 covers 8 bases. The CDR3 totals 15 residues. Trimming removed 5 bases from V and 6 bases from J; junction bases left unmatched: 9. CDR3 protein: CASSLTGGPSQPQHF. In DNA form, the CDR3 reads TGTGCCAGCAGTCTCACAGGGGGACCCTCTCAGCCCCAGCATTTT.